The 14 T cell receptor beta chains in this list originate from one sample, sequenced in a study of T cells after yellow fever vaccination. Using its own MiXCR run on the 5' RACE reads, TCRdb lists one record per CDR3 protein. The sample has around 550,000 distinct CDR3 sequences, roughly 21% seen once; the top ten hold about 13%. Specimen: PBMCs, collected 15 days after the yellow fever booster vaccination. These receptors were obtained from a man aged 25-45 years who received the YFV17D yellow fever vaccine.

The rearrangement links TRBV24-1 to TRBJ2-5; the D gene is possibly TRBD2 (5 bases). V was clipped by 3 bases and J by 3 bases, with 10 bases between them. Germline CDR1 is KGHDR and CDR2 is SFDVKD. This CDR3 contains 14 residues. The CDR3 DNA follows: TGTGCCACCAGTGATCGAGGGAGAGAAGAGACCCAGTACTTC. The encoded protein is CATSDRGREETQYF.

The gene calls are TRBV7-2 and TRBJ1-2; a possible D gene is TRBD1 (6 bases). The CDR3 length is 13 residues. Trimming stripped 5 bases from V and 4 bases from J, with 11 bases between. Germline CDR1 reads SGHTA; CDR2 reads FQGNSA. CDR3 coding DNA: TGTGCCAGCAGCCCGGACAGCGCCTATGGCTACACCTTC. Translating it yields CASSPDSAYGYTF. Drawing the rest from reference TRBV7-2 and TRBJ1-2, the complete variable domain is GAGVSQSPSNKVTEKGKDVELRCDPISGHTALYWYRQSLGQGLEFLIYFQGNSAPDKSGLPSDRFSAERTGGSVSTLTIQRTQQEDSAVYLCASSPDSAYGYTFGSGTRLTVV.

In this sample, this clonotype turned up a few times. The V gene is TRBV12-3 or TRBV12-4, the J gene TRBJ2-5; maybe TRBD1 (6 bases). V shed 5 bases and J shed 5 bases, with 18 bases lying between them. CDR3 length equals 15 residues. CDR3: CASSPSTGLRETQYF. Here the CDR3 DNA reads TGTGCCAGCAGTCCGTCCACAGGGTTGCGGGAGACCCAGTACTTC.

This chain uses TRBV6-2 or TRBV6-3 with TRBJ2-7; 7 nucleotides line up with TRBD1. CDR1 is MNHEY, CDR2 SVGEGT, per germline. V gave up 4 bases and J gave up 0 bases; unmatched junction bases: 9. The CDR3 contains 16 residues. CDR3 nucleotide sequence: TGTGCCAGCAGTTTCGAGCTCCGGGACAGCTCCTACGAGCAGTACTTC. It is translated as CASSFELRDSSYEQYF.

This chain joins TRBV24-1 and TRBJ2-3; no reliable D call. V was cut by 3 bases and J by 2 bases, with 8 bases left in between. Germline V CDR1 and CDR2: KGHDR, SFDVKD. CDR3 length equals 14 residues. The CDR3 spells CATSDGSLTDTQYF. CDR3 nucleotide sequence: TGTGCCACCAGTGATGGCAGCCTCACAGATACGCAGTATTTT.

In this sample, this clonotype turned up a few times. V is TRBV5-4 and J is TRBJ2-1; 11 bases map to TRBD2. V was pared by 0 bases and J by 6 bases, with 8 bases of the junction left unmatched. The CDR3 runs to 17 residues. Germline CDR1 SGHNT, CDR2 YYREEE (reference sequence). The CDR3 protein is CASSLDLAGGPPNEQFF. DNA of the CDR3: TGTGCCAGCAGCTTGGATTTAGCGGGAGGGCCCCCCAATGAGCAGTTCTTC.

This clonotype was seen only a few times. The rearrangement uses TRBV7-3 and TRBJ2-3; no clear D. This CDR3 is built from 13 residues. The V gene lost 5 bases and the J gene lost 3 bases, with 9 bases spanning the gap. In germline, CDR1 is SGHTA, CDR2 FQGTGA. CDR3 loop: CASSRASTDTQYF. The CDR3 DNA reads TGTGCCAGCAGCCGGGCCTCGACAGATACGCAGTATTTT.

V and J are TRBV7-3 and TRBJ2-3; 12 nucleotides match TRBD2. Unmatched junction bases numbered 8, after V lost 6 bases and J lost 1 base. CDR1 is SGHTA, CDR2 FQGTGA, per germline. CDR3 length: 17 amino acids. The CDR3 DNA sequence: TGTGCCAGCAGGCTATCAAGGACTAGCGGGGGCACAGATACGCAGTATTTT. It specifies CASRLSRTSGGTDTQYF.

V is TRBV7-2 and J is TRBJ2-1; possible D gene TRBD2, 6 bases. Germline CDR1 reads SGHTA; CDR2 reads FQGNSA. Trimming left V 0 bases short and J 9 bases short, with 12 bases between. The CDR3 runs to 14 residues. The CDR3 here is CASSLARDTSEQFF. CDR3 coding DNA: TGTGCCAGCAGCTTAGCGCGGGATACGAGTGAGCAGTTCTTC. Together with reference TRBV7-2 and TRBJ2-1, the CDR3 gives the full variable domain: GAGVSQSPSNKVTEKGKDVELRCDPISGHTALYWYRQSLGQGLEFLIYFQGNSAPDKSGLPSDRFSAERTGGSVSTLTIQRTQQEDSAVYLCASSLARDTSEQFFGPGTRLTVL.

At least ten counts were recorded for this clonotype. The rearrangement joins TRBV5-1 to TRBJ2-5; tentatively, D is TRBD2 (5 bases). Germline V CDR1 and CDR2: SGHRS, YFSETQ. Trimming took off 5 bases at V and 1 base at J, with 9 bases between the two ends. This CDR3 has 13 amino acids. The CDR3 nucleotides are TGCGCCAGCAGGCCGAGCGGCCAAGAGACCCAGTACTTC. Protein: CASRPSGQETQYF.

V is TRBV7-2 and J is TRBJ1-2; D is possibly TRBD1 (5 bases). The CDR3 has 16 amino acids. Trimming removed 5 bases from V and 4 bases from J, with 20 bases in between. Germline-derived CDR1 and CDR2 are SGHTA and FQGNSA. The CDR3 nucleotides are TGTGCCAGCAGCGCGTTCGCAGGGAGTCCCTCCTATGGCTACACCTTC. It specifies CASSAFAGSPSYGYTF.

This chain joins TRBV12-3 or TRBV12-4 and TRBJ2-2; 9 nucleotides line up with TRBD1. CDR3 length equals 15 residues. Trimming at V came to 5 bases and at J to 7 bases, leaving 8 bases not matched to a gene. Written as DNA, the CDR3 is TGTGCCAGCAGTCCAACAGGGGGCGGGGGCGGGGAGCTGTTTTTT. Protein: CASSPTGGGGGELFF.

The rearrangement links TRBV2 to TRBJ2-1; 8 nucleotides line up with TRBD2. CDR1 and CDR2 (germline): SNHLY, FYNNEI. V lost 7 bases and J lost 10; bases outside the gene matches: 9. The CDR3 loop spans 13 amino acids. As DNA, the CDR3 is TGTGCCAGCAAGGGGACTAGTTCCACGGAGCAGTTCTTC. This encodes CASKGTSSTEQFF. The whole variable domain, remainder taken from reference TRBV2 and TRBJ2-1, is EPEVTQTPSHQVTQMGQEVILRCVPISNHLYFYWYRQILGQKVEFLVSFYNNEISEKSEIFDDQFSVERPDGSNFTLKIRSTKLEDSAMYFCASKGTSSTEQFFGPGTRLTVL.

This clonotype turned up a few times. The rearrangement links TRBV20-1 to TRBJ2-3, with 9 bases identical to TRBD2. The CDR3 spans 15 residues. CDR1 is DFQATT, CDR2 SNEGSKA, per germline (reference sequence). The V segment lost 6 bases and the J segment 3 bases; nucleotides outside the gene matches: 10. The DNA of the CDR3 is TGCAGTGCCGACTTTCTAGCGGGGCTTACAGATACGCAGTATTTT. Translating gives CSADFLAGLTDTQYF.